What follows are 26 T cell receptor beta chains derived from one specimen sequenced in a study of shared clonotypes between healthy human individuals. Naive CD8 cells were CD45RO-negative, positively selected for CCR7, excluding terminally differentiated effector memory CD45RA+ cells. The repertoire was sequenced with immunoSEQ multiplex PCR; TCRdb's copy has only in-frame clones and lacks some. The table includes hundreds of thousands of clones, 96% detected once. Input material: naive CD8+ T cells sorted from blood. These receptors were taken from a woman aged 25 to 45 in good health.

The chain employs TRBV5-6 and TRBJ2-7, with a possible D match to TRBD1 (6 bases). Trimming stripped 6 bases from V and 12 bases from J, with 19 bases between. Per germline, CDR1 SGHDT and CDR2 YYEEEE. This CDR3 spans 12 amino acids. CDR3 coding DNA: TGTGCCAGCACCGATGGGGGACAAGAACCGTACTTC. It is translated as CASTDGGQEPYF. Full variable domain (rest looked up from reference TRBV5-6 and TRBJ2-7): DAGVTQSPTHLIKTRGQQVTLRCSPKSGHDTVSWYQQALGQGPQFIFQYYEEEERQRGNFPDRFSGHQFPNYSSELNVNALLLGDSALYLCASTDGGQEPYFGPGTRLTVT.

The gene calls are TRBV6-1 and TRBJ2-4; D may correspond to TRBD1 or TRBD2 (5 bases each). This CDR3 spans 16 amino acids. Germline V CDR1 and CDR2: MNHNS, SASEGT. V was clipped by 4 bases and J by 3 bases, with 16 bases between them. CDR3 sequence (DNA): TGTGCCAGCAGTGCTGGGGGTTACAGGAACAAAAACATTCAGTACTTC. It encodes CASSAGGYRNKNIQYF.

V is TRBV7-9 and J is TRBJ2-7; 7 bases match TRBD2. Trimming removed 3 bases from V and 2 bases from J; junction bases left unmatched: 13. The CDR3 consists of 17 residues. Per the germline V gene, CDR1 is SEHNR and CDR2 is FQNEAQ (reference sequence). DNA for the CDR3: TGTGCCAGCAGCTTCCCGATGAAAGGGAGGGAACCCTACGAGCAGTACTTC. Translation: CASSFPMKGREPYEQYF.

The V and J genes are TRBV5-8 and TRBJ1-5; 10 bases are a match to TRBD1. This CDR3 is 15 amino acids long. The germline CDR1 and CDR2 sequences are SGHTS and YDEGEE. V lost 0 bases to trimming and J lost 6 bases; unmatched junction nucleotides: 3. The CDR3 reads CASSLGGTGVQPQHF. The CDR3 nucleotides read TGTGCCAGCAGCTTGGGTGGGACAGGGGTTCAGCCCCAGCATTTT.

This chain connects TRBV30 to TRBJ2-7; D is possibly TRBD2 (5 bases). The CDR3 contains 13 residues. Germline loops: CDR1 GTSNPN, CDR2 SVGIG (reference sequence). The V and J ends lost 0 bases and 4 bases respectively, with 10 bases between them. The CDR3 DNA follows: TGTGCCTGGAGTGTAGTCACGGGATACGAGCAGTACTTC. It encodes CAWSVVTGYEQYF.

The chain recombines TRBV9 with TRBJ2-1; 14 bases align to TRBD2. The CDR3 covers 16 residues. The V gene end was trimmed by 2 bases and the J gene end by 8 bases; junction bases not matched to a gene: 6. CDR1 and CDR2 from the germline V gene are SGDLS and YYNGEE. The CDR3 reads CASSVGTSGSLDEQFF. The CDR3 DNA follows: TGTGCCAGCAGCGTTGGGACTAGCGGGAGCCTCGATGAGCAGTTCTTC. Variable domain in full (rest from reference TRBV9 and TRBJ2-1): DSGVTQTPKHLITATGQRVTLRCSPRSGDLSVYWYQQSLDQGLQFLIQYYNGEERAKGNILERFSAQQFPDLHSELNLSSLELGDSALYFCASSVGTSGSLDEQFFGPGTRLTVL.

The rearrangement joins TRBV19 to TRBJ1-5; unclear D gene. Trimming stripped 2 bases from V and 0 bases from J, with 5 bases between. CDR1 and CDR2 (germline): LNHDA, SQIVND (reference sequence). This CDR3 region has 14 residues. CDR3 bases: TGTGCCAGTAGTATAATACTTAGCAATCAGCCCCAGCATTTT. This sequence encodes CASSIILSNQPQHF.

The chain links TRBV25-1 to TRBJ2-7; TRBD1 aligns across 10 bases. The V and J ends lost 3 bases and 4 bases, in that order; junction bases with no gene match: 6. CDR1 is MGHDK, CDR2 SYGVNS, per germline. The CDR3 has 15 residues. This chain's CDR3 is CASSDPGQGIYEQYF. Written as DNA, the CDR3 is TGTGCCAGCAGTGATCCGGGACAGGGGATATACGAGCAGTACTTC.

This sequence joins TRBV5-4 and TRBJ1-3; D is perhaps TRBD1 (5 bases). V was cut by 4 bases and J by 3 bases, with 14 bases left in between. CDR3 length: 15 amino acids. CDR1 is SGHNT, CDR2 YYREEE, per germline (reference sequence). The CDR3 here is CASSPGLGDGNTIYF. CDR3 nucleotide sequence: TGTGCCAGCAGCCCAGGTTTAGGGGATGGAAACACCATATATTTT.

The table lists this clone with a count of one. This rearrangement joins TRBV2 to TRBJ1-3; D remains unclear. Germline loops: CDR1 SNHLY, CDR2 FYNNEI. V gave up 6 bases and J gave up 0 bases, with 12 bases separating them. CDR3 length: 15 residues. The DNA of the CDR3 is TGTGCCAGCAGAAGCAGAGACAACTCTGGAAACACCATATATTTT. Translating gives CASRSRDNSGNTIYF.

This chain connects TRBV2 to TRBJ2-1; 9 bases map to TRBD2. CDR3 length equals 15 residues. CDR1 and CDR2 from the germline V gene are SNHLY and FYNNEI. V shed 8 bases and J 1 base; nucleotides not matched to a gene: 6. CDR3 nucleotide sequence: TGTGCCAGCGAGGGAGCGGGAGGTTCCTACAATGAGCAGTTCTTC. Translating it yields CASEGAGGSYNEQFF.

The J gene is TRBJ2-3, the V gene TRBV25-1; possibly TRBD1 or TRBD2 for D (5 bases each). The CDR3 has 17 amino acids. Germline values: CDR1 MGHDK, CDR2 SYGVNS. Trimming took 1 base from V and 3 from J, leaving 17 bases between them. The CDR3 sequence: CASSEWGEGWGTDTQYF. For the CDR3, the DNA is TGTGCCAGCAGTGAATGGGGTGAGGGATGGGGGACAGATACGCAGTATTTT. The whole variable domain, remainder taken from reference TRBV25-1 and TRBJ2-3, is EADIYQTPRYLVIGTGKKITLECSQTMGHDKMYWYQQDPGMELHLIHYSYGVNSTEKGDLSSESTVSRIRTEHFPLTLESARPSHTSQYLCASSEWGEGWGTDTQYFGPGTRLTVL.

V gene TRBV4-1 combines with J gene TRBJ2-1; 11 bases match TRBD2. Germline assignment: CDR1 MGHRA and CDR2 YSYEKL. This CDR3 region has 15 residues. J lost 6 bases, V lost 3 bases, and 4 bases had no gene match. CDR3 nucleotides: TGCGCCAGCAGCCACCTAGCGGGAGGATTCAATGAGCAGTTCTTC. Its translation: CASSHLAGGFNEQFF.

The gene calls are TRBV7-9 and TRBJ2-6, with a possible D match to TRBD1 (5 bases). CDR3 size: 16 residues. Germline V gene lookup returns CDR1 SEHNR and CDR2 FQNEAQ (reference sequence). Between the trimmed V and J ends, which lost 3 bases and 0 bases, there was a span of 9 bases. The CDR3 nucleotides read TGTGCCAGCAGCTTTGACAGCTACTCTGGGGCCAACGTCCTGACTTTC. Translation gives CASSFDSYSGANVLTF.

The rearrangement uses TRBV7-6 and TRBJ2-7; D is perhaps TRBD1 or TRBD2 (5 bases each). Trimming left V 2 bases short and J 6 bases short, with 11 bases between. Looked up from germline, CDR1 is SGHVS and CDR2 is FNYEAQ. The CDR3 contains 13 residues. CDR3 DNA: TGTGCCAGCAGCTTATCCTACGGGGCCGAGCAGTACTTC. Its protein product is CASSLSYGAEQYF.

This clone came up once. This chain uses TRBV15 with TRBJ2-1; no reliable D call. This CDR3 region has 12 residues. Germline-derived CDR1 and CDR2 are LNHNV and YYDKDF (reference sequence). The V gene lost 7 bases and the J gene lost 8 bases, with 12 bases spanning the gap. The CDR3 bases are TGTGCCACCACGGATGGTTCGGATGAGCAGTTCTTC. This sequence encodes CATTDGSDEQFF.

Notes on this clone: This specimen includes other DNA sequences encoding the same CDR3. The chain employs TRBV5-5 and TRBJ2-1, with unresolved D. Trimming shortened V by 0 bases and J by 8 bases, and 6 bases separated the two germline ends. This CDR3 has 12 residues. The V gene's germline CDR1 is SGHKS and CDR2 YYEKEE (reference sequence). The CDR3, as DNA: TGTGCCAGCAGCTTGGGTGGCTATGAGCAGTTCTTC. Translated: CASSLGGYEQFF.

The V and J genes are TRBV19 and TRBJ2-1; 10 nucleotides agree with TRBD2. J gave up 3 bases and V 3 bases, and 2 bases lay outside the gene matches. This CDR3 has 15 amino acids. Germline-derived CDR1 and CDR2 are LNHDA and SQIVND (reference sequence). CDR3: CASSIWTSGYNEQFF. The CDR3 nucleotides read TGTGCCAGTAGTATTTGGACTAGCGGCTACAATGAGCAGTTCTTC.

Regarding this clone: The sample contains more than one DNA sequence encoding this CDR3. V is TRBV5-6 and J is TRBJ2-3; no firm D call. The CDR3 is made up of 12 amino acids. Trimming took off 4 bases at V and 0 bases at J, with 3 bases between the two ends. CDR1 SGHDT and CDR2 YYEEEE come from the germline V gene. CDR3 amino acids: CASSLSTDTQYF. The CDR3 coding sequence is TGTGCCAGCAGCCTTAGCACAGATACGCAGTATTTT.

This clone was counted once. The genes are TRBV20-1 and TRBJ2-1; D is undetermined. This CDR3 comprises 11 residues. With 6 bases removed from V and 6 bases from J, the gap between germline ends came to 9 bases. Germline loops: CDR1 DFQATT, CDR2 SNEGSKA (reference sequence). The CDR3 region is CSAALLNEQFF. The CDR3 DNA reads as TGCAGTGCGGCACTCCTCAATGAGCAGTTCTTC.

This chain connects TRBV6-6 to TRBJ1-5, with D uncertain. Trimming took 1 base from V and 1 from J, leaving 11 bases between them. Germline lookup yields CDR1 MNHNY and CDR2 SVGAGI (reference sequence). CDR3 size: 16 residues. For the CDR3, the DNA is TGTGCCAGCAGTTACTTGGCCCCGGACAGCAATCAGCCCCAGCATTTT. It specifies CASSYLAPDSNQPQHF.

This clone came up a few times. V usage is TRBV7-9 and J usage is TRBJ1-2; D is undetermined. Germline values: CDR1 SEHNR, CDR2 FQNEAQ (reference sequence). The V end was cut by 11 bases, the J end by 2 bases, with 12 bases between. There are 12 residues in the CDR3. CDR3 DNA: TGTGCCGTCCGAGACGAGAACTATGGCTACACCTTC. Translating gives CAVRDENYGYTF.

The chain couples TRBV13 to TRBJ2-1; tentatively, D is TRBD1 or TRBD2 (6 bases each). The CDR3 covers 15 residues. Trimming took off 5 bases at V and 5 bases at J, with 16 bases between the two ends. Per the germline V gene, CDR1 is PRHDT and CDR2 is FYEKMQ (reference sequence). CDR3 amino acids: CASSPRWGANNEQFF. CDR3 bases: TGTGCCAGCAGCCCCCGCTGGGGGGCTAACAATGAGCAGTTCTTC.

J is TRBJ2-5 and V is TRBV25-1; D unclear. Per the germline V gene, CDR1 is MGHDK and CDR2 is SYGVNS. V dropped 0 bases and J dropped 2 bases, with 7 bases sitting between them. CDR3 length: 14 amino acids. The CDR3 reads CASSEYEVQETQYF. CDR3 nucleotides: TGTGCCAGCAGTGAATATGAAGTACAAGAGACCCAGTACTTC.

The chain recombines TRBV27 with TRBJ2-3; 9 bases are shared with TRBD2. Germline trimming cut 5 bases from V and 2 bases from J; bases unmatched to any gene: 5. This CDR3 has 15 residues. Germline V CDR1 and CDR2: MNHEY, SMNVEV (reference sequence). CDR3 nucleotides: TGTGCCAGCAGTAACCTAGCGGGACCCACAGATACGCAGTATTTT. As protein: CASSNLAGPTDTQYF.

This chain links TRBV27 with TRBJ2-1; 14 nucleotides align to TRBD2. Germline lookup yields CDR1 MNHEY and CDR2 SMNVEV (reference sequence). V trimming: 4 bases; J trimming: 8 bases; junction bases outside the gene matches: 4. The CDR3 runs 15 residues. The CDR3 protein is CASSSGTSGSHEQFF. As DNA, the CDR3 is TGTGCCAGCAGTTCCGGGACTAGCGGGAGTCATGAGCAGTTCTTC.